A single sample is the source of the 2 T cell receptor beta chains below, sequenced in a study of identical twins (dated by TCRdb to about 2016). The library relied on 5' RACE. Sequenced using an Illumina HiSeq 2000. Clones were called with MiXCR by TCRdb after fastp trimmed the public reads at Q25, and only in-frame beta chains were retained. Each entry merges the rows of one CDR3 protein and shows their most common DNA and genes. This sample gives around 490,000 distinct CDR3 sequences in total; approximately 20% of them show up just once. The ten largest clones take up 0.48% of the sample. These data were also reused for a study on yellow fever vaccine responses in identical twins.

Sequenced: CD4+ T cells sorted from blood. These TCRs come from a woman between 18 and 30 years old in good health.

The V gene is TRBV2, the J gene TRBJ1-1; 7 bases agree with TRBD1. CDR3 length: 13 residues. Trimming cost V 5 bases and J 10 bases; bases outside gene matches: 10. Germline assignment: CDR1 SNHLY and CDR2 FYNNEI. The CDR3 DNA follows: TGTGCCAGCAGTTACACACAGGGGCGAGGAGCTTTCTTT. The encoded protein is CASSYTQGRGAFF.

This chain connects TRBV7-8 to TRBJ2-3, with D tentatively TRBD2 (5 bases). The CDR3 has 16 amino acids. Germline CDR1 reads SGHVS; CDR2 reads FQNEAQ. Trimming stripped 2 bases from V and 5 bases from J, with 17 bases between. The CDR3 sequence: CASSLTRGKSLDTQYF. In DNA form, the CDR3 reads TGTGCCAGCAGCTTAACTCGGGGAAAGTCCCTAGATACGCAGTATTTT.